This entry lists 31 T cell receptor beta chains sequenced from one sample in a study of T cell responses to AZD1222 COVID-19 vaccine. Method: immunoSEQ multiplex PCR; TCRdb's copy keeps in-frame clones and lacks some. Of 100,000 to 150,000 clones listed, 75% to 95% were seen once; the top ten hold less than 2%. The sample in question was peripheral blood, obtained 28 days after the second AZD1222 dose. The receptors here all came from an adult who received the AZD1222 COVID-19 vaccine.

The CDR3 is CASSLSQGPNYGYTF. As DNA, the CDR3 is TGTGCCAGCAGCTTAAGCCAGGGACCTAACTATGGCTACACCTTC. This chain connects TRBV7-6 to TRBJ1-2, with a possible D match to TRBD1 (5 bases). CDR1 is SGHVS, CDR2 FNYEAQ, per germline. The CDR3 sequence is 15 residues long. Trimming removed 2 bases from V and 0 bases from J, with 10 bases in between.

J is TRBJ1-4 and V is TRBV6-1, with D possibly matching TRBD1 (5 bases). Germline V gene lookup returns CDR1 MNHNS and CDR2 SASEGT. The CDR3 contains 15 residues. The ends were cut back, 5 bases at V and 0 bases at J, with 10 bases in the middle. The CDR3 bases are TGTGCCAGCAGTAAAAGACAGTCAACTAATGAAAAACTGTTTTTT. It yields the protein CASSKRQSTNEKLFF.

The rearrangement links TRBV7-2 to TRBJ2-2; D might be TRBD2 (6 bases). The germline CDR1 and CDR2 sequences are SGHTA and FQGNSA. The V end lost 4 bases, the J end lost 5 bases, and 17 bases lay between the germline ends. CDR3 size: 16 residues. The CDR3 region is CASSSPTLAGTGELFF. The CDR3 region has the DNA TGTGCCAGCAGCTCGCCCACACTAGCAGGAACCGGGGAGCTGTTTTTT.

This clone was detected once. CDR3 residues: CASKGGLGVDYGYTF. CDR3 nucleotide sequence: TGTGCCAGCAAGGGGGGTTTAGGCGTCGACTATGGCTACACCTTC. The J gene is TRBJ1-2, the V gene TRBV2, with a possible D match to TRBD1 (6 bases). This CDR3 has 15 amino acids. Trimming stripped 7 bases from V and 3 bases from J, with 18 bases between. From germline, CDR1 is SNHLY and CDR2 FYNNEI.

The chain joins TRBV7-2 to TRBJ2-3, with 9 bases that match TRBD2. V shed 5 bases, J shed 13 bases, and the junction held 7 bases outside the gene matches. Germline CDR1 reads SGHTA; CDR2 reads FQGNSA. The CDR3 length is 12 residues. Here the CDR3 DNA reads TGTGCCAGCAGCCCTAGCGGGAACTTCAAGTATTTT. Its protein is CASSPSGNFKYF. The whole variable domain, filled in from reference TRBV7-2 and TRBJ2-3, reads GAGVSQSPSNKVTEKGKDVELRCDPISGHTALYWYRQSLGQGLEFLIYFQGNSAPDKSGLPSDRFSAERTGGSVSTLTIQRTQQEDSAVYLCASSPSGNFKYFGPGTRLTVL.

This chain uses TRBV6-2 or TRBV6-3 with TRBJ2-1; D might be TRBD2 (5 bases). CDR1 and CDR2 from the germline V gene are MNHEY and SVGEGT. The CDR3 runs 14 residues. V lost 2 bases to trimming and J lost 9 bases, with 14 bases between them. This CDR3 reads CASSYRSGDTEQFF. The CDR3 nucleotides are TGTGCCAGCAGTTACAGGTCCGGGGATACTGAGCAGTTCTTC.

The chain joins TRBV30 to TRBJ1-3; D call uncertain. V was clipped by 0 bases and J by 1 base, with 25 bases between them. Germline-derived CDR1 and CDR2 are GTSNPN and SVGIG (reference sequence). This CDR3 contains 20 residues. CDR3 loop: CAWSVPVFKYQKFSGNTIYF. In DNA, the CDR3 is TGTGCCTGGAGTGTACCCGTTTTTAAGTACCAGAAATTTTCTGGAAACACCATATATTTT.

The chain recombines TRBV5-1 with TRBJ1-5; 7 positions agree with TRBD1. Losses at the gene ends were 2 bases for V and 4 bases for J; bases not matched to a gene: 0. Germline lookup yields CDR1 SGHRS and CDR2 YFSETQ. This CDR3 has 13 amino acids. In DNA, the CDR3 is TGCGCCAGCAGCTTACAGGGGAATCAGCCCCAGCATTTT. Translation gives CASSLQGNQPQHF.

The chain is built from TRBV5-1 and TRBJ2-3; 7 bases are shared with TRBD2. In germline, CDR1 is SGHRS, CDR2 YFSETQ. The CDR3 covers 16 residues. The V and J ends lost 6 bases and 4 bases, in that order; junction bases with no gene match: 14. CDR3 in amino acids: CASTSVGEGTSDTQYF. CDR3 nucleotide sequence: TGCGCCAGCACCTCTGTGGGGGAGGGTACGTCAGATACGCAGTATTTT.

This clone turned up a few times. The chain has TRBV28 and TRBJ1-6, with D possibly TRBD1 on 5 matching bases. The CDR3 totals 15 residues. Trimming stripped 0 bases from V and 5 bases from J, with 8 bases between. Germline V lookup: CDR1 MDHEN, CDR2 SYDVKM. CDR3 sequence: CASSLWTANNSPLHF. The CDR3 bases are TGTGCCAGCAGTTTATGGACAGCTAATAATTCACCCCTCCACTTT. Combining the CDR3 with reference TRBV28 and TRBJ1-6 gives the whole variable domain DVKVTQSSRYLVKRTGEKVFLECVQDMDHENMFWYRQDPGLGLRLIYFSYDVKMKEKGDIPEGYSVSREKKERFSLILESASTNQTSMYLCASSLWTANNSPLHFGNGTRLTVT.

Only one count was recorded for this clone. The rearrangement uses TRBV27 and TRBJ2-1; unclear D gene. CDR3 length: 14 amino acids. CDR1 is MNHEY and CDR2 is SMNVEV in the germline V gene (reference sequence). With 5 bases removed from V and 6 bases from J, the gap between germline ends came to 14 bases. This chain's CDR3 is CASSHDPSGNEQFF. The DNA for the CDR3 is TGTGCCAGCAGTCACGACCCTTCCGGCAATGAGCAGTTCTTC.

V gene TRBV6-5 combines with J gene TRBJ1-2; D remains unclear. Germline assignment: CDR1 MNHEY and CDR2 SVGAGI. This CDR3 contains 16 residues. V dropped 2 bases and J dropped 9 bases, with 22 bases sitting between them. The CDR3 loop is CASSYQSPGSGRSYTF. CDR3 nucleotides: TGTGCCAGCAGTTACCAATCACCCGGGTCAGGCCGAAGCTACACCTTC.

The rearrangement links TRBV4-1 to TRBJ1-4; the D is unclear. The CDR3 extends over 16 amino acids. The V gene's germline CDR1 is MGHRA and CDR2 YSYEKL. Trimming stripped 1 base from V and 0 bases from J, with 9 bases between. The CDR3 nucleotides read TGCGCCAGCAGCCAAGGGAAAACGGCAACTAATGAAAAACTGTTTTTT. Translating it yields CASSQGKTATNEKLFF.

The chain recombines TRBV10-3 with TRBJ1-4; the D is unclear. Germline V CDR1 and CDR2: ENHRY, SYGVKD. V was cut by 5 bases and J by 12 bases, with 19 bases left in between. There are 14 residues in the CDR3. The CDR3 reads CAISKTLTEMELFF. The CDR3 DNA sequence: TGTGCCATCAGTAAGACCCTCACGGAGATGGAACTGTTTTTT.

The rearrangement links TRBV6-1 to TRBJ1-2, with no clear D. Germline CDR1 MNHNS, CDR2 SASEGT. The V and J ends lost 2 bases and 3 bases respectively, with 10 bases between them. The CDR3 sequence is 14 residues long. The CDR3 here is CASSETAGDYGYTF. As DNA, the CDR3 is TGTGCCAGCAGTGAAACTGCAGGCGACTATGGCTACACCTTC.

This rearrangement joins TRBV11-2 to TRBJ1-2, with D tentatively TRBD1 (6 bases). V was cut by 5 bases and J by 5 bases, with 15 bases left in between. CDR1 and CDR2 (germline): SGHAT, FQNNGV. CDR3 length: 14 amino acids. This CDR3 reads CASSPGRGWYGYTF. In DNA form, the CDR3 reads TGTGCCAGCAGCCCCGGCAGGGGTTGGTATGGCTACACCTTC.

This chain links TRBV19 with TRBJ1-1; weak D call: TRBD1 (6 bases). V lost 6 bases to trimming and J lost 0 bases, with 14 bases between them. This CDR3 region has 15 residues. The germline CDR1 and CDR2 sequences are LNHDA and SQIVND (reference sequence). The CDR3 spells CASSPIRDMNTEAFF. For the CDR3, the DNA is TGTGCCAGTAGCCCAATCAGGGACATGAACACTGAAGCTTTCTTT.

The chain combines TRBV19 with TRBJ1-3; the D gene is possibly TRBD1 (5 bases). The CDR3 is 14 residues long. The V gene's germline CDR1 is LNHDA and CDR2 SQIVND (reference sequence). CDR3 DNA: TGTGCGACCGGGCAGGGCCGCTCTGGAAACACCATATATTTT. This translates into CATGQGRSGNTIYF.

The chain joins TRBV6-5 to TRBJ1-3; the D gene is possibly TRBD1 (5 bases). The germline CDR1 and CDR2 sequences are MNHEY and SVGAGI. The V and J ends lost 0 bases and 0 bases respectively, with 9 bases between them. The CDR3 runs 16 residues. This chain's CDR3 is CASSYSGRNSGNTIYF. CDR3 bases: TGTGCCAGCAGTTACTCGGGACGGAACTCTGGAAACACCATATATTTT.

This clone was observed a handful of times. V is TRBV27 and J is TRBJ1-2, with a tentative D call TRBD1 (6 bases). The germline CDR1 and CDR2 sequences are MNHEY and SMNVEV (reference sequence). This CDR3 contains 14 residues. V was pared by 4 bases and J by 6 bases, with 15 bases between. The CDR3 DNA is TGTGCCAGCAGTTCCCCGGGAGGGGGAGATGGCTACACCTTC. It codes for CASSSPGGGDGYTF.

The chain joins TRBV5-1 to TRBJ1-1; 7 nucleotides match TRBD1. Looked up from germline, CDR1 is SGHRS and CDR2 is YFSETQ. The V gene end was trimmed by 0 bases and the J gene end by 7 bases; junction bases not matched to a gene: 6. The CDR3 consists of 14 residues. The CDR3 protein is CASSLGQGTGEAFF. The CDR3 DNA is TGCGCCAGCAGCTTGGGACAGGGAACGGGTGAAGCTTTCTTT.

The CDR3 bases are TGTGCTAGTGGCGACGAACGATTCACTGGAGCGCCCCGGGCCAATAGGTATGGCTACACCTTC. It yields the protein CASGDERFTGAPRANRYGYTF. V and J are TRBV12-5 and TRBJ1-2; D remains unclear. V lost 6 bases, J lost 5 bases, and 37 bases lay in between. This CDR3 region has 21 residues. Per the germline V gene, CDR1 is LGHNT and CDR2 is FRNRAP. Filled out from reference TRBV12-5 and TRBJ1-2, the complete variable domain reads DARVTQTPRHKVTEMGQEVTMRCQPILGHNTVFWYRQTMMQGLELLAYFRNRAPLDDSGMPKDRFSAEMPDATLATLKIQPSEPRDSAVYFCASGDERFTGAPRANRYGYTFGSGTRLTVV.

The genes are TRBV6-2 or TRBV6-3 and TRBJ1-5; D ambiguous. Trimming pared 5 bases from V and 6 bases from J, leaving 17 bases between. CDR1 is MNHEY and CDR2 is SVGEGT in the germline V gene. CDR3 length: 15 residues. The CDR3 sequence is CASSRRRGLAQPQHF. In nucleotides, the CDR3 is TGTGCCAGCAGTAGACGACGGGGTCTCGCTCAGCCCCAGCATTTT.

The V call is TRBV6-5, the J call TRBJ1-5, with D possibly being TRBD1 (5 bases). The CDR3 length is 13 residues. V was pared by 5 bases and J by 2 bases, with 7 bases between. Germline V lookup: CDR1 MNHEY, CDR2 SVGAGI. The CDR3 sequence: CASSTGGNQPQHF. Here the CDR3 DNA reads TGTGCCAGCAGTACAGGTGGCAATCAGCCCCAGCATTTT.

V gene TRBV5-1 combines with J gene TRBJ1-6, with TRBD1 identical over 7 bases. CDR1 SGHRS and CDR2 YFSETQ come from the germline V gene. Trimming at V came to 2 bases and at J to 3 bases, leaving 5 bases not matched to a gene. The CDR3 sequence is 16 residues long. The CDR3 bases are TGCGCCAGCAGCTTTCTGGCAGGGGGCTATAATTCACCCCTCCACTTT. Protein product: CASSFLAGGYNSPLHF.

DNA of the CDR3: TGTGCCAGAGTGACGGGGGACTACGAGCAGTACGTC. Amino acids: CARVTGDYEQYV. This rearrangement joins TRBV6-5 to TRBJ2-7; D perhaps matches TRBD2 (6 bases). V lost 9 bases to trimming and J lost 3 bases, with 12 bases between them. Per germline, CDR1 MNHEY and CDR2 SVGAGI. CDR3 size: 12 residues.

The V and J genes are TRBV18 and TRBJ1-6; TRBD1 agrees at 9 bases. This CDR3 contains 17 residues. CDR1 and CDR2 (germline): KGHSH, LQKENI. The J segment lost 9 bases and the V segment lost 2 bases, leaving 11 bases of the junction unmatched. CDR3 in amino acids: CASSPAGTGNSGSPLHF. CDR3 nucleotides: TGTGCCAGCTCACCAGCCGGGACAGGGAATTCCGGTTCACCCCTCCACTTT.

V gene TRBV19 combines with J gene TRBJ1-5; unclear D gene. The CDR3 contains 14 residues. The V and J ends lost 4 bases and 4 bases respectively, with 11 bases between them. The germline CDR1 and CDR2 sequences are LNHDA and SQIVND (reference sequence). The CDR3 sequence: CASSTGTENQPQHF. DNA of the CDR3: TGTGCCAGTAGTACAGGTACTGAGAATCAGCCCCAGCATTTT. The full variable domain, its missing parts supplied by reference TRBV19 and TRBJ1-5, is DGGITQSPKYLFRKEGQNVTLSCEQNLNHDAMYWYRQDPGQGLRLIYYSQIVNDFQKGDIAEGYSVSREKKESFPLTVTSAQKNPTAFYLCASSTGTENQPQHFGDGTRLSIL.

The chain combines TRBV30 with TRBJ2-3; 7 bases are a match to TRBD2. This CDR3 has 16 amino acids. V was clipped by 2 bases and J by 0 bases; unmatched bases: 8. CDR1 is GTSNPN, CDR2 SVGIG, per germline (reference sequence). The CDR3 sequence: CAWSIWLAASTDTQYF. The CDR3 nucleotides are TGTGCCTGGAGTATCTGGCTAGCGGCTAGCACAGATACGCAGTATTTT.

J is TRBJ2-2 and V is TRBV27; the match to TRBD2 covers 8 bases. This CDR3 is built from 16 residues. Trimming removed 4 bases from V and 0 bases from J; junction bases left unmatched: 4. Germline CDR1 and CDR2: MNHEY and SMNVEV (reference sequence). The CDR3 DNA reads TGTGCCAGCAGTTCACTACTAGCGGCGAACACCGGGGAGCTGTTTTTT. Translated, it gives CASSSLLAANTGELFF.

This clone was observed a single time. The rearrangement joins TRBV28 to TRBJ2-7, with 7 bases fitting TRBD2. The V and J ends lost 3 bases and 3 bases, in that order; junction bases with no gene match: 8. The CDR3 consists of 15 residues. CDR1 MDHEN and CDR2 SYDVKM come from the germline V gene. CDR3 protein: CASSLGGRADYEQYV. The CDR3 nucleotides are TGTGCCAGCAGTTTGGGTGGGAGGGCCGACTACGAGCAGTACGTC.